The source of this T cell receptor beta chain is a study of CD8 T cells in Susac syndrome. The multiple sclerosis control group was made up of treatment-naive patients with stable or active relapsing-remitting disease. Germline CDR1 SEHNR, CDR2 FQNEAQ (reference sequence). Trimming shortened V by 4 bases and J by 0 bases, and 16 bases separated the two germline ends. CDR3 length: 16 amino acids. This clonotype showed up just once. A quantity of 0.5 to 1 ug RNA underwent reverse transcription using random hexamers. TCRdb fed the immunoSEQ multiplex PCR reads into MiXCR, producing one record per CDR3 protein. This table holds about 400,000 distinct CDR3 sequences, about 85% found once.

Sequencing was performed on CD8+ T cells from PBMCs. V gene TRBV7-9 combines with J gene TRBJ2-7; a weak D match, TRBD1 (6 bases). This clonotype was sampled from a human donor with multiple sclerosis. The CDR3 DNA sequence: TGTGCCAGCAGCTCTACCGACAGGAGTTTCTCCTACGAGCAGTACTTC. Its protein is CASSSTDRSFSYEQYF.